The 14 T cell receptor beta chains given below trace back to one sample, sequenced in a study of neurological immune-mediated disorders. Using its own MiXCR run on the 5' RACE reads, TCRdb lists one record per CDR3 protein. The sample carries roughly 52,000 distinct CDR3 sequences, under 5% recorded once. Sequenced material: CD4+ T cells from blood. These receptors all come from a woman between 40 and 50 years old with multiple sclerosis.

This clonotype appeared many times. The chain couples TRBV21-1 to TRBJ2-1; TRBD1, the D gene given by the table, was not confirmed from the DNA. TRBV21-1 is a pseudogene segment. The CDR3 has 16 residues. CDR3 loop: CASSKVRGRGYNEQFF. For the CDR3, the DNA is TGTGCCAGCAGCAAAGTGAGGGGTAGAGGATACAATGAGCAGTTCTTC.

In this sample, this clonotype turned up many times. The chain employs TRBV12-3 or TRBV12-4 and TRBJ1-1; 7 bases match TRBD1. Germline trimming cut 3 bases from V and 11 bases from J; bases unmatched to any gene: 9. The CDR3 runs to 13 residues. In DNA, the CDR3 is TGTGCCAGCAGTTTGCGGGCAGGGGGTGCTGCTTTCTTT. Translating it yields CASSLRAGGAAFF.

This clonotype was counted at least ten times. The chain's CDR3 is CASSATSGGVADTQYF. The CDR3, as DNA: TGTGCCAGCAGCGCCACTAGCGGGGGAGTTGCAGATACGCAGTATTTT. The J gene is TRBJ2-3, the V gene TRBV5-6, with 11 bases aligning to TRBD2. The J segment lost 4 bases and the V segment lost 4 bases, leaving 8 bases of the junction unmatched. From germline, CDR1 is SGHDT and CDR2 YYEEEE. This CDR3 comprises 16 residues.

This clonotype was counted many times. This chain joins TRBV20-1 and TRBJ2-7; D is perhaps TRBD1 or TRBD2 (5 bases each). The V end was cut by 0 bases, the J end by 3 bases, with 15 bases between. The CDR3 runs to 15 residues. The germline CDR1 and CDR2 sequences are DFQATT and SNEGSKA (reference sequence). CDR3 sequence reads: CSARDELGDLYEQYF. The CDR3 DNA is TGCAGTGCTAGAGATGAATTAGGGGACCTCTACGAGCAGTACTTC.

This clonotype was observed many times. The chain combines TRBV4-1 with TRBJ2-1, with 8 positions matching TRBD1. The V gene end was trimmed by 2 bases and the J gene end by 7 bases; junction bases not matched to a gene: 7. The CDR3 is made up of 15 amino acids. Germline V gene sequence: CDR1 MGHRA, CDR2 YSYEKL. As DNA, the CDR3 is TGCGCCAGCAGCCAACCAGGGGGCGCAAGGAATGAGCAGTTCTTC. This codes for CASSQPGGARNEQFF.

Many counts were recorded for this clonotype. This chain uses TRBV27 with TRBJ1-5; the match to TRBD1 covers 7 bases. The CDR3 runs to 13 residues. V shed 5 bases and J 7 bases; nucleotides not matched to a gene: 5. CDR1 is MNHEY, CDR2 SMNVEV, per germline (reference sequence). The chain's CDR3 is CASSRQGWQPQHF. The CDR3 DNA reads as TGTGCCAGCAGTCGACAGGGATGGCAGCCCCAGCATTTT.

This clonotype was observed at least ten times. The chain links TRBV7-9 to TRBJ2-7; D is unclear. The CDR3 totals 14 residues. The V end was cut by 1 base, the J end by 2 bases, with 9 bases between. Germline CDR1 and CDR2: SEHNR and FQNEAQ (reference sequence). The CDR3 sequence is CASSLGNVAYEQYF. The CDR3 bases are TGTGCCAGCAGCTTAGGGAATGTGGCCTACGAGCAGTACTTC. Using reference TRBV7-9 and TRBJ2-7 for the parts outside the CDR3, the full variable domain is DTGVSQNPRHKITKRGQNVTFRCDPISEHNRLYWYRQTLGQGPEFLTYFQNEAQLEKSRLLSDRFSAERPKGSFSTLEIQRTEQGDSAMYLCASSLGNVAYEQYFGPGTRLTVT.

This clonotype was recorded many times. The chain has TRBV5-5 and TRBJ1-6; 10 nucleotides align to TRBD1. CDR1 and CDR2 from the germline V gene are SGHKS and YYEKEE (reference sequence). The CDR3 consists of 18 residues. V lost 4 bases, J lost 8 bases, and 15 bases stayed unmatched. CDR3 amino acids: CASSRSSGQGSIDSPLHF. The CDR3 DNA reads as TGTGCCAGCAGCCGCTCTTCGGGACAGGGGTCTATAGATTCACCCCTCCACTTT. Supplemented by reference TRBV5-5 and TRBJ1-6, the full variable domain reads DAGVTQSPTHLIKTRGQQVTLRCSPISGHKSVSWYQQVLGQGPQFIFQYYEKEERGRGNFPDRFSARQFPNYSSELNVNALLLGDSALYLCASSRSSGQGSIDSPLHFGNGTRLTVT.

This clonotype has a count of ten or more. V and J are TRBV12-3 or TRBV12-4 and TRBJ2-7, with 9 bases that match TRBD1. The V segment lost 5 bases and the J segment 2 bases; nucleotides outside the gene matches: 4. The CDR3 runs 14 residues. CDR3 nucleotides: TGTGCCAGCAGTCCTGGGACAGGGACCTACGAGCAGTACTTC. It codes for CASSPGTGTYEQYF.

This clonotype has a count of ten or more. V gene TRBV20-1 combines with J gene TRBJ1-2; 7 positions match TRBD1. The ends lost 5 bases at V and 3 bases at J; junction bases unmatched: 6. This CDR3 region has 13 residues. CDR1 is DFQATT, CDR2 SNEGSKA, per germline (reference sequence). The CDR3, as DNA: TGCAGTGCTTCTCGACAGGGACACTATGGCTACACCTTC. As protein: CSASRQGHYGYTF.

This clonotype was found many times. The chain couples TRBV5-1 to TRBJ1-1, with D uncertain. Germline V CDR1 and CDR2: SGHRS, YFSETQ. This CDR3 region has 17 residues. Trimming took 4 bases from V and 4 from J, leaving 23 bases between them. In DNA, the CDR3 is TGCGCCAGCAGCCCCCGGCCTCAGGAACAAGGTGTCACTGAAGCTTTCTTT. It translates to CASSPRPQEQGVTEAFF.

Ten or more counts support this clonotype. As DNA, the CDR3 is TGCGCCAGCAGCTTAGAGGGGGGCGAGCAGTTCTTC. Amino acids: CASSLEGGEQFF. The chain recombines TRBV5-1 with TRBJ2-1; D possibly uses TRBD1 or TRBD2 (6 bases each). V gave up 2 bases and J gave up 10 bases, with 10 bases separating them. Looked up from germline, CDR1 is SGHRS and CDR2 is YFSETQ. The CDR3 covers 12 residues.

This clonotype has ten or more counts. CDR3 protein: CASSRNFPGDGYTF. DNA for the CDR3: TGCGCCAGCAGCCGAAACTTCCCTGGGGATGGCTACACCTTC. The rearrangement joins TRBV5-1 to TRBJ1-2, with D uncertain. The germline V and J ends were trimmed by 4 bases and 6 bases, with 16 bases remaining between them. This CDR3 is built from 14 residues. The germline V gene has CDR1 SGHRS and CDR2 YFSETQ.

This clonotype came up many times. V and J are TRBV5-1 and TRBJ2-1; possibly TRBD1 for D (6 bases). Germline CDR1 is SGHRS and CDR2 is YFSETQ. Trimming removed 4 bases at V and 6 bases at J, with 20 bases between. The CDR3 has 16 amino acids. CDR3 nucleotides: TGCGCCAGCAGCCTGTTCCTGGGGGCTAGTGGCAATGAGCAGTTCTTC. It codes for CASSLFLGASGNEQFF.